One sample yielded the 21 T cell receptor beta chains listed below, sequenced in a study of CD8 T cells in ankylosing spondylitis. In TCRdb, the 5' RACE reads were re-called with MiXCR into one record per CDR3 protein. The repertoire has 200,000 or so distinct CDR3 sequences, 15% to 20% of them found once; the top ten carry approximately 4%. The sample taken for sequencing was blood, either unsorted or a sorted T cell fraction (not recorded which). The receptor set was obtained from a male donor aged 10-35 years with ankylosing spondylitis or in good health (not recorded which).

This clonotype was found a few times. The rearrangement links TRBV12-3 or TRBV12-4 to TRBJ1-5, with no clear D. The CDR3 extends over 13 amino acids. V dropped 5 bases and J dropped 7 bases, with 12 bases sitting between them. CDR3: CASSQMGGQPQHF. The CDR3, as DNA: TGTGCCAGCAGTCAAATGGGTGGCCAGCCCCAGCATTTT.

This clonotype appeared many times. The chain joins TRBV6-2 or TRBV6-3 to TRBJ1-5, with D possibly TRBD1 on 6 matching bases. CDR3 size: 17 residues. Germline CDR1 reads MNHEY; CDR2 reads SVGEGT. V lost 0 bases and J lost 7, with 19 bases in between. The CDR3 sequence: CASSYSTPGTQGQPQHF. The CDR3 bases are TGTGCCAGCAGTTACTCCACGCCCGGGACCCAGGGGCAGCCCCAGCATTTT.

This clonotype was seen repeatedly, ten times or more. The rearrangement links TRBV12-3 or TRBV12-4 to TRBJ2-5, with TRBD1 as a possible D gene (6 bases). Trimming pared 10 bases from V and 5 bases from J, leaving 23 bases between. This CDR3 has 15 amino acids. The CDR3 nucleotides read TGTGCCACCGTCCGGTATTTGGGGGCAGGGGAGACCCAGTACTTC. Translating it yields CATVRYLGAGETQYF.

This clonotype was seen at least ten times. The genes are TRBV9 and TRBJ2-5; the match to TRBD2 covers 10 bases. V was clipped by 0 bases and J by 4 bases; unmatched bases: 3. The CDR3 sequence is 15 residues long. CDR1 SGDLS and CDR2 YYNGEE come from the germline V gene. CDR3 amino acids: CASSVDIAGGETQYF. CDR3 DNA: TGTGCCAGCAGCGTAGATATAGCGGGAGGAGAGACCCAGTACTTC.

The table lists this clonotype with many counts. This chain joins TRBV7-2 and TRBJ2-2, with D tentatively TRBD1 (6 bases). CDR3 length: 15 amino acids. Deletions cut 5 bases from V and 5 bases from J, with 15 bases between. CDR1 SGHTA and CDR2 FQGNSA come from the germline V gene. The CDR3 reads CASSPTGFATGELFF. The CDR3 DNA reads TGTGCCAGCAGCCCAACAGGGTTCGCGACCGGGGAGCTGTTTTTT.

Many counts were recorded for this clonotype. For the CDR3, the DNA is TGTGCCAGCAGCTTAGTAATACACCGTCGAGAGACCCAGTACTTC. It is translated as CASSLVIHRRETQYF. The chain carries TRBV7-2 and TRBJ2-5; no reliable D call. From germline, CDR1 is SGHTA and CDR2 FQGNSA. The CDR3 sequence is 15 residues long. V was trimmed by 1 base and J by 4 bases, leaving 13 bases between them.

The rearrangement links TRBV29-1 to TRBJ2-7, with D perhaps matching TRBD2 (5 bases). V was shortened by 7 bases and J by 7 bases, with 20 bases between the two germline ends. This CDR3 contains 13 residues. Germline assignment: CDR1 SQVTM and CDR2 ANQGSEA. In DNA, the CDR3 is TGCAGCGCCGCCGATACTAGTTCGGGTGAGCAGTACGTC. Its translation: CSAADTSSGEQYV.

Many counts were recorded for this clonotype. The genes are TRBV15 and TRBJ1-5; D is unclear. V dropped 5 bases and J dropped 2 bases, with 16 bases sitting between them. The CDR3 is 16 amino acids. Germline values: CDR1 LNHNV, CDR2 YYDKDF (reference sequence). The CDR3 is CATSSLRTTRNQPQHF. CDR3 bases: TGTGCCACCAGCTCCCTCCGGACGACCCGCAATCAGCCCCAGCATTTT.

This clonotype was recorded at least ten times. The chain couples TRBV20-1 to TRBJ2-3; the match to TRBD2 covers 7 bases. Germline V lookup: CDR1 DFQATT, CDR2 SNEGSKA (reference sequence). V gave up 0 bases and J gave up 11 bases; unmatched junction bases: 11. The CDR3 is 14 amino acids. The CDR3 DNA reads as TGCAGTGCTAGAGAAATGGCTAGCGGTCCGATGCAGTATTTT. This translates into CSAREMASGPMQYF.

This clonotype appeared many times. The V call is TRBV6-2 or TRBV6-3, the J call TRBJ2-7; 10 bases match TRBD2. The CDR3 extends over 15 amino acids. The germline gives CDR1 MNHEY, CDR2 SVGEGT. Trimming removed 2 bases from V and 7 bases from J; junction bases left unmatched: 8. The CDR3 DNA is TGTGCCAGCAGTTACGGGACTAGCGCGATGGCGGAGCAGTACTTC. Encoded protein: CASSYGTSAMAEQYF.

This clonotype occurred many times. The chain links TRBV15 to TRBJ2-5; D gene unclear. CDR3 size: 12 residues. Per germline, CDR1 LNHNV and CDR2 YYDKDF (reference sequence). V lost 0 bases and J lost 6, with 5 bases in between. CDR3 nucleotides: TGTGCCACCAGCAGAGATCGCCAGACCCAGTACTTC. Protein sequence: CATSRDRQTQYF.

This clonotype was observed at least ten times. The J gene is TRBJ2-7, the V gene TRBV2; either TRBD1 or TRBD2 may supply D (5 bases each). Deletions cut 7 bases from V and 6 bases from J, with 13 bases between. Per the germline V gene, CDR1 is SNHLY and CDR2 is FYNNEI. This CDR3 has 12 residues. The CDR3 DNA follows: TGTGCCAGCAACGGTCCTGGGGGCGAGCAGTACTTC. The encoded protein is CASNGPGGEQYF.

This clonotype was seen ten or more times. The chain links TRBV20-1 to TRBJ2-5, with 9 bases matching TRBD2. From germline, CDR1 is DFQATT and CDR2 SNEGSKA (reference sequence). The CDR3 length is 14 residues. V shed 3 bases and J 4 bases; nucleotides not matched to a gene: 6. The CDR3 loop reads CSARGGRAGETQYF. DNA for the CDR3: TGCAGTGCTAGGGGCGGGAGGGCCGGAGAGACCCAGTACTTC.

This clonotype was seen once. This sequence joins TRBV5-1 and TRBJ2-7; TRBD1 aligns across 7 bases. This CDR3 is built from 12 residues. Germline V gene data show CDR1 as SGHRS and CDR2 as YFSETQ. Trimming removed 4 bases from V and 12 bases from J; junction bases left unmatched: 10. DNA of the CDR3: TGCGCCAGCAGCACGGACAGGAGCGTGACGTACTTC. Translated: CASSTDRSVTYF.

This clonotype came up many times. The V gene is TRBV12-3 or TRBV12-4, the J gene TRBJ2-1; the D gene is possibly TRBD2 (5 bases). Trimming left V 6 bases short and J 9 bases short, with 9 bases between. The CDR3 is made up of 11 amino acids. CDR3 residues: CASREVGEQFF. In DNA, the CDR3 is TGTGCCAGCAGGGAGGTTGGTGAGCAGTTCTTC.

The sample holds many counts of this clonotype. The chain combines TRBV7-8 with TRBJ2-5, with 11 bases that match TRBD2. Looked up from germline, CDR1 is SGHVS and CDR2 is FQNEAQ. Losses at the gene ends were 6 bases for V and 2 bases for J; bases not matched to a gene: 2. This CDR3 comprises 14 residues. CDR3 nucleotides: TGTGCCAGCAGGGGACTAGCGGTACAAGAGACCCAGTACTTC. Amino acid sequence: CASRGLAVQETQYF.

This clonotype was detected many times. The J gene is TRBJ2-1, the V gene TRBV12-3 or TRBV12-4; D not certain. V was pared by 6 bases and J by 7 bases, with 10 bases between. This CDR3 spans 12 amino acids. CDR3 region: CASRYLRNEQFF. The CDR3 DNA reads TGTGCCAGCAGATACCTTAGAAATGAGCAGTTCTTC.

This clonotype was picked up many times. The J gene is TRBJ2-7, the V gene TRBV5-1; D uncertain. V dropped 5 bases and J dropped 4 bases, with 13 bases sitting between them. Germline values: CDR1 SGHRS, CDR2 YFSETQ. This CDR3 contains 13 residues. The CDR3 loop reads CASRYSKDYEQYF. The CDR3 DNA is TGCGCCAGCAGATACAGTAAGGATTACGAGCAGTACTTC.

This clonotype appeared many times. Here the CDR3 reads CATSDLRDRPEEDTQYF. Written as DNA, the CDR3 is TGTGCCACCAGTGATTTGCGCGACCGTCCCGAGGAAGATACGCAGTATTTT. The chain recombines TRBV24-1 with TRBJ2-3; D not resolved. The V end was cut by 0 bases, the J end by 5 bases, with 17 bases between. This CDR3 is built from 17 residues. Looked up from germline, CDR1 is KGHDR and CDR2 is SFDVKD.

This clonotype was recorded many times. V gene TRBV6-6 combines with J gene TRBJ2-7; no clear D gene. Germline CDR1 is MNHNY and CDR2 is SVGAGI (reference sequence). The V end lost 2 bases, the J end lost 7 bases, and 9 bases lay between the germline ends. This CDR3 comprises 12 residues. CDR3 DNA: TGTGCCAGCAGTTACGGGATGGGAGAGCAGTACGTC. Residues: CASSYGMGEQYV.

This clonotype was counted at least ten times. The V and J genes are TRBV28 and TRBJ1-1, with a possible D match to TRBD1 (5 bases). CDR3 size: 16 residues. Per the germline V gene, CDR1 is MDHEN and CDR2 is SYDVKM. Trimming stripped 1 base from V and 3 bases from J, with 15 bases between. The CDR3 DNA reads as TGTGCCAGCAGTTTATCGGGGGTAGGGGTTGACACTGAAGCTTTCTTT. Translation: CASSLSGVGVDTEAFF. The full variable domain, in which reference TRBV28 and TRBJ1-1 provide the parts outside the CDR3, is DVKVTQSSRYLVKRTGEKVFLECVQDMDHENMFWYRQDPGLGLRLIYFSYDVKMKEKGDIPEGYSVSREKKERFSLILESASTNQTSMYLCASSLSGVGVDTEAFFGQGTRLTVV.